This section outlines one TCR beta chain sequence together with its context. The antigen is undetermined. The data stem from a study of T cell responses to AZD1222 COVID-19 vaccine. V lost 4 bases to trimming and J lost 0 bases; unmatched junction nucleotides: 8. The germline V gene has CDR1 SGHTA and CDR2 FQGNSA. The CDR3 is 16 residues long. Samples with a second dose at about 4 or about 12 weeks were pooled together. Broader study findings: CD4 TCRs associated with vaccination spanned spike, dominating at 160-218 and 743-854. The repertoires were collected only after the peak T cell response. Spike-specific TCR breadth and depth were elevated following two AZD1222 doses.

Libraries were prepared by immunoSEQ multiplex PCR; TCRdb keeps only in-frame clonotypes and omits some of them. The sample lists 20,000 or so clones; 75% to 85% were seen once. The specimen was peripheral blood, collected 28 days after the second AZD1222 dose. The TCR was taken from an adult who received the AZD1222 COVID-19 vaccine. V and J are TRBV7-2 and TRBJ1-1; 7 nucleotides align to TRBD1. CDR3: CASSSRQGGLNTEAFF. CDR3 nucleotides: TGTGCCAGCAGCTCACGGCAGGGGGGGCTGAACACTGAAGCTTTCTTT.